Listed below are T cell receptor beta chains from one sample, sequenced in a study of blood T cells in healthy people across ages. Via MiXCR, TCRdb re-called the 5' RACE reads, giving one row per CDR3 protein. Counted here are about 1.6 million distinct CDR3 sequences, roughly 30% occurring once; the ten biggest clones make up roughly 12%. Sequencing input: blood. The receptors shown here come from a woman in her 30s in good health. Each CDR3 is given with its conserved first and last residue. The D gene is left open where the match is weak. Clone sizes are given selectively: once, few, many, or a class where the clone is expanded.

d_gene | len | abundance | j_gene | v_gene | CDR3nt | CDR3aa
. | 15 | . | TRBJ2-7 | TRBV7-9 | TGTGCCAGCAGCTTAAGTGGCGAGCCACCATACGAGCAGTACTTC | CASSLSGEPPYEQYF
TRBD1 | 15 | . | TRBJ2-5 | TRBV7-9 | TGTGCCAGCGGTTCCACAGGGGGCTGGGCGGAGACCCAGTACTTC | CASGSTGGWAETQYF
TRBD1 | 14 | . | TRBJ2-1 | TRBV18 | TGTGCCAGCTCACCGGTACAGGGGTACAATGAGCAGTTCTTC | CASSPVQGYNEQFF
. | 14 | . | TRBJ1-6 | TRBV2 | TGTGCCAGCACCCGAAACTTGATTACTTCACCCCTCCACTTT | CASTRNLITSPLHF
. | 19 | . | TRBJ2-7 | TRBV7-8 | TGTGCCAGCAGCCAGCCACAGGGGGCTAGCGGGAGAGTTATGGACGAGCAGTACTTC | CASSQPQGASGRVMDEQYF
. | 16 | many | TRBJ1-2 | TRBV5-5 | TGTGCCAGCAGCTTGGAGCAGGGCTTAGCTAACTATGGCTACACCTTC | CASSLEQGLANYGYTF
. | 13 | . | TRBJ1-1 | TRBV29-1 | TGCAGCGTAGATACAGGAACCAACACTGAAGCTTTCTTT | CSVDTGTNTEAFF
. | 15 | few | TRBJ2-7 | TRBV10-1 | TGCGCCAGCAGTGATGGGGCGGTGACCTCCTACGAGCAGTACTTC | CASSDGAVTSYEQYF
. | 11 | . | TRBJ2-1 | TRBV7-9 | TGTGCCAGCAGCCGAAGCCGGGGGCAGTTCTTC | CASSRSRGQFF
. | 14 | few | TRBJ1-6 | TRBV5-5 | TGTGCCTACCGCCGGGGCTTAGATAATTCACCCCTCCACTTT | CAYRRGLDNSPLHF
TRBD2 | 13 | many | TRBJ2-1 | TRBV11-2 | TGTGCCAGCAGCACCTCCGGGACTACTGAGCAGTTCTTC | CASSTSGTTEQFF
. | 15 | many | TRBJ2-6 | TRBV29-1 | TGCAGCGTTGAAGGGGGGTTCTCTGGGGCCAACGTCCTGACTTTC | CSVEGGFSGANVLTF
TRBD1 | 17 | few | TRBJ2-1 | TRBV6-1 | TGTGCCAGCAGACCACGCCCGGGGACAGGGGGCTACAATGAGCAGTTCTTC | CASRPRPGTGGYNEQFF
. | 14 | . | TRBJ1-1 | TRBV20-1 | TGCAGTGCCCAGGGAGGTCTGGCGCACACTGAAGCTTTCTTT | CSAQGGLAHTEAFF
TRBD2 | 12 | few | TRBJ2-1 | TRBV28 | TGTGCCAGCAGTACTAGCGTCAATGAGCAGTTCTTC | CASSTSVNEQFF
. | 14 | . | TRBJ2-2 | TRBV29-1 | TGCAGCGTTGGACAATACAGGGACACCGGGGAGCTGTTTTTT | CSVGQYRDTGELFF
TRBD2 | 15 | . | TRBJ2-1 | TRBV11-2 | TGTGTCAGCAGCTTAGAAGGCGGGAGGGCTTATGAGCAGTTCTTC | CVSSLEGGRAYEQFF
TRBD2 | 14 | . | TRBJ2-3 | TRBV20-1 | TGCAGTTGCACTAGCGGGAGTGGGACAGATACGCAGTATTTT | CSCTSGSGTDTQYF
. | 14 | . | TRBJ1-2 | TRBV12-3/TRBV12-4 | TGTGCCAGCAGTTTACTCCCAGGCCTCTATGGCTACACCTTC | CASSLLPGLYGYTF
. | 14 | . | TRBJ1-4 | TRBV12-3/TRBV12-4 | TGTGCCAGCAGCTGGAGCTCCGTTAATGAAAAACTGTTTTTT | CASSWSSVNEKLFF
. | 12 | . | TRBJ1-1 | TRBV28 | TGTGCCAGCAGTTTAAGACAGATGAGGGCTTTCTTT | CASSLRQMRAFF
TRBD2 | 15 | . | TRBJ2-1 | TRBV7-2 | TGTGCCAGCAGCTTAAGGGCTAGCGGGATCGATGAGCAGTTCTTC | CASSLRASGIDEQFF
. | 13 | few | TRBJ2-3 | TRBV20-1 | TGCAGTGTTCCCTCCCCGAGCACAGATACGCAGTATTTT | CSVPSPSTDTQYF
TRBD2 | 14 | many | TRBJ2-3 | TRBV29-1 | TGCAGCGTTACCGCTAGCGGTAACACAGATACGCAGTATTTT | CSVTASGNTDTQYF
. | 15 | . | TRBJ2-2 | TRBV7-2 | TGTGCCAGCAGCTTCGGCGGGTGGAACACCGGGGAGCTGTTTTTT | CASSFGGWNTGELFF
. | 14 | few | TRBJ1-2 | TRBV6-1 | TGTGCCAGCAGTGAAGCCCCGGGGGAGAGGGGCTACACCTTC | CASSEAPGERGYTF
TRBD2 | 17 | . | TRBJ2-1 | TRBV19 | TGTGCCAGTAGTATCCGGACTAGCGGGAGAATCCATAATGAGCAGTTCTTC | CASSIRTSGRIHNEQFF
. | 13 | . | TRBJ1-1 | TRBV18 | TGTGCCAGCGCACGGGCCATGAACACTGAAGCTTTCTTT | CASARAMNTEAFF
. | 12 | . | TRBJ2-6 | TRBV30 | TGTGTCTCCGGATACGGGGCCAACGTCCTGACTTTC | CVSGYGANVLTF
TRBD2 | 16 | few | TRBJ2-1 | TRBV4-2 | TGTGCCAGCAGCCAACCTCTAGCGGACCCATACAATGAGCAGTTCTTC | CASSQPLADPYNEQFF
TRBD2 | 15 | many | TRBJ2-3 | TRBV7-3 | TGTGCCAGCAGCTTAGTAGCGGGAGGATCAGATACGCAGTATTTT | CASSLVAGGSDTQYF
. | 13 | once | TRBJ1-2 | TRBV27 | TGTGCCAGCAGTTTATCCCCCGGAACGGGCTACACCTTC | CASSLSPGTGYTF
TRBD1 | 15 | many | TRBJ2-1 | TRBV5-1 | TGCGCCAGCAGCTGGGGACAGGGGGCAGTCAATGAGCAGTTCTTC | CASSWGQGAVNEQFF
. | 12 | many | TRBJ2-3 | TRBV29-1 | TGCAGCGCCGTCCCCCGAACAGATACGCAGTATTTT | CSAVPRTDTQYF
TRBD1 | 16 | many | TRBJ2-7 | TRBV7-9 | TGTGCCAGCAGCCCGAGCCTGAGGACAGGGGGGCTCGAGCAGTACTTC | CASSPSLRTGGLEQYF
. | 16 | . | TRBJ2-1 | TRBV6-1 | TGTGCCAGCAGTGCGGGAGAGGGACGCTCCTACAATGAGCAGTTCTTC | CASSAGEGRSYNEQFF
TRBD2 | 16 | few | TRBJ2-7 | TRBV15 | TGTGCCACCAGCAGACGCGGGACTAGCGGAAACTACGAGCAGTACTTC | CATSRRGTSGNYEQYF
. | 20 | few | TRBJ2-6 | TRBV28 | TGTGCCAGCAGGGGTCCGAAGACGGAGGACACCCGCTCTGGGGCCAACGTCCTGACTTTC | CASRGPKTEDTRSGANVLTF
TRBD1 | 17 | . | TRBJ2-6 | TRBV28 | TGTGCCAGCAGTCAAGGACAGGGGGCTTCTGGGGCCAACGTCCTGACTTTC | CASSQGQGASGANVLTF
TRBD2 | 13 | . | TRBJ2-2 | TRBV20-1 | TGCAGTGCAGCGACTAGCTGGGGCGGGGAGCTGTTTTTT | CSAATSWGGELFF
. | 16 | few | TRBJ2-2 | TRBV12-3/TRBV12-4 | TGTGCCAGCAGTTTAAGACTAGACCCGAGTACCGGGGAGCTGTTTTTT | CASSLRLDPSTGELFF
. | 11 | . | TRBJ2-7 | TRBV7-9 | TGTGCCACCCGTGCTGGGTACGAGCAGTACTTC | CATRAGYEQYF
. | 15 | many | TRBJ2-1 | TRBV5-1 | TGCGCCAGCACCCAGGCTGGGGGCTCCTACAATGAGCAGTTCTTC | CASTQAGGSYNEQFF
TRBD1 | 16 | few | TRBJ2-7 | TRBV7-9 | TGTGCCAGCAGCGCCCCTCTGGGACAGGGGAGACACGAGCAGTACTTC | CASSAPLGQGRHEQYF
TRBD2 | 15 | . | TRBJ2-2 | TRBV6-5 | TGTGCCAGCAGTTCCTGGGACGGCGGGAGAGGGGAGCTGTTTTTT | CASSSWDGGRGELFF
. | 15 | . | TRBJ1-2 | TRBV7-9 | TGTGCCAGCAGCTTCCCGAGATCTAGGGTGGATGGCTACACCTTC | CASSFPRSRVDGYTF
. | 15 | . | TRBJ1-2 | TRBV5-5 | TGTGCCAGCAGCCCTGACGCAACGGGTGCCTATCGCTACACCTTC | CASSPDATGAYRYTF
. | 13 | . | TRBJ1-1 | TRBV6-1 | TGTGCCAGCAGCGAAACACACCCCACTGAAGCTTTCTTT | CASSETHPTEAFF
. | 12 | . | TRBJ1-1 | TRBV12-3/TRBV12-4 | TGTGCCAGCAGTTTAGTCCGGGACACAGCTTTCTTT | CASSLVRDTAFF
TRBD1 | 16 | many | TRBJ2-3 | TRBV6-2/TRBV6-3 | TGTGCCAGCAGTGCATCGAGGACAGGATTCACAGATACGCAGTATTTT | CASSASRTGFTDTQYF
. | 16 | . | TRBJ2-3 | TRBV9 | TGTGCCAGCAGCGTAGAACCCGGGGGTAACACAGATACGCAGTATTTT | CASSVEPGGNTDTQYF
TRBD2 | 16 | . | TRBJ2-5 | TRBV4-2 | TGTGCCAGCAGCCAAGGAAGCGGGGATCACCAAGAGACCCAGTACTTC | CASSQGSGDHQETQYF
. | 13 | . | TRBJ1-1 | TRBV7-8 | TGTGCCAGCAGCTCCCCCCTGGACACTGAAGCTTTCTTT | CASSSPLDTEAFF
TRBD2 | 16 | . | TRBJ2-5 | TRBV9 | TGTGCCAGCAGCGTAGGGGGCGGGAGAGGGGAAGGGACCCAGTACTTC | CASSVGGGRGEGTQYF